The 14 T cell receptor beta chains in this list originate from one sample, sequenced in a study of shared T cell receptors in the human thymus. Data came from immunoSEQ multiplex PCR; TCRdb stores just in-frame clones and leaves some out. Of approximately 400,000 clones listed, approximately 95% are singletons. The material sequenced was thymocytes. Receptors originate from a human donor.

The V gene is TRBV4-1, the J gene TRBJ2-5, with a possible D match to TRBD2 (5 bases). The CDR3 runs 18 residues. The germline V gene has CDR1 MGHRA and CDR2 YSYEKL. Trimming stripped 2 bases from V and 0 bases from J, with 19 bases between. The CDR3 region has the DNA TGCGCCAGCAGCCAACGGCGGGCAACCCACCCGGACCAAGAGACCCAGTACTTC. Protein: CASSQRRATHPDQETQYF.

This rearrangement joins TRBV6-5 to TRBJ2-2; D assignment may be TRBD1 or TRBD2 (5 bases each). Germline V gives CDR1 MNHEY, CDR2 SVGAGI. CDR3 length: 16 residues. Trimming took off 0 bases at V and 4 bases at J, with 12 bases between the two ends. CDR3 in amino acids: CASSYSGTPLTGELFF. The CDR3 bases are TGTGCCAGCAGTTACTCCGGGACCCCACTCACCGGGGAGCTGTTTTTT.

The gene calls are TRBV19 and TRBJ2-4, with no clear D. The germline V gene encodes CDR1 LNHDA and CDR2 SQIVND (reference sequence). The CDR3 loop spans 15 amino acids. Trimming took 3 bases from V and 0 from J, leaving 9 bases between them. In DNA, the CDR3 is TGTGCCAGTAGTATGACGGTTCGAGCCAAAAACATTCAGTACTTC. Its protein is CASSMTVRAKNIQYF.

This sequence joins TRBV19 and TRBJ2-7; TRBD2 matches at 12 bases. This CDR3 region has 22 residues. Germline CDR1 and CDR2: LNHDA and SQIVND (reference sequence). V shed 4 bases and J 1 base; nucleotides not matched to a gene: 23. In DNA, the CDR3 is TGTGCCAGTAGTAGGAAGGGGGGGCCCTCGACTAGCGGGAGCCGGACTTCCTACGAGCAGTACTTC. Its protein product is CASSRKGGPSTSGSRTSYEQYF.

This clone appeared once. This sequence joins TRBV9 and TRBJ2-7, with D possibly being TRBD2 (6 bases). Trimming took 0 bases from V and 3 from J, leaving 7 bases between them. Germline loops: CDR1 SGDLS, CDR2 YYNGEE. The length of the CDR3 is 13 residues. The CDR3 region has the DNA TGTGCCAGCAGCGTAGGAGCGGGCTACGAGCAGTACTTC. Amino acids: CASSVGAGYEQYF. The whole variable domain, remainder taken from reference TRBV9 and TRBJ2-7, is DSGVTQTPKHLITATGQRVTLRCSPRSGDLSVYWYQQSLDQGLQFLIQYYNGEERAKGNILERFSAQQFPDLHSELNLSSLELGDSALYFCASSVGAGYEQYFGPGTRLTVT.

This clone was recorded a few times. This chain connects TRBV19 to TRBJ2-1; 7 bases map to TRBD1. The germline V gene has CDR1 LNHDA and CDR2 SQIVND (reference sequence). The CDR3 sequence is 12 residues long. The V gene end was trimmed by 6 bases and the J gene end by 9 bases; junction bases not matched to a gene: 5. This CDR3 reads CASSKGTVEQFF. CDR3 coding DNA: TGTGCCAGTAGCAAAGGGACAGTTGAGCAGTTCTTC.

The V call is TRBV30, the J call TRBJ2-2; D perhaps matches TRBD1 (8 bases). V lost 2 bases to trimming and J lost 5 bases, with 21 bases between them. The CDR3 has 17 amino acids. Germline V gene sequence: CDR1 GTSNPN, CDR2 SVGIG (reference sequence). For the CDR3, the DNA is TGTGCCTGGAGTAGATCCCACAGGGGGGGGCGGACCGGGGAGCTGTTTTTT. Translated: CAWSRSHRGGRTGELFF.

The chain uses TRBV5-1 and TRBJ2-3, with D hard to call. V lost 1 base, J lost 2 bases, and 8 bases lay in between. CDR1 is SGHRS and CDR2 is YFSETQ in the germline V gene. CDR3 size: 14 residues. CDR3 DNA sequence: TGCGCCAGCAGCTTGTCGCCAGACACAGATACGCAGTATTTT. It yields the protein CASSLSPDTDTQYF. The whole variable domain, filled in from reference TRBV5-1 and TRBJ2-3, reads KAGVTQTPRYLIKTRGQQVTLSCSPISGHRSVSWYQQTPGQGLQFLFEYFSETQRNKGNFPGRFSGRQFSNSRSEMNVSTLELGDSALYLCASSLSPDTDTQYFGPGTRLTVL.

The chain has TRBV5-1 and TRBJ1-3, with 9 nucleotides matching TRBD1. Germline-derived CDR1 and CDR2 are SGHRS and YFSETQ. J gave up 2 bases and V 4 bases, and 7 bases lay outside the gene matches. The CDR3 consists of 16 residues. CDR3 residues: CASSPGDRAAGNTIYF. CDR3 DNA sequence: TGCGCCAGCAGCCCTGGGGACAGGGCGGCTGGAAACACCATATATTTT.

V is TRBV10-3 and J is TRBJ2-1; 9 bases are shared with TRBD2. The CDR3 runs 13 residues. V was pared by 6 bases and J by 5 bases, with 2 bases of the junction left unmatched. Germline values: CDR1 ENHRY, CDR2 SYGVKD. The CDR3 DNA sequence: TGTGCCATCAGGCGCGGGAGGGACAATGAGCAGTTCTTC. Translated: CAIRRGRDNEQFF.

The chain employs TRBV10-2 and TRBJ2-3, with 8 bases lining up with TRBD1. V gave up 0 bases and J gave up 1 base; unmatched junction bases: 3. The CDR3 spans 16 residues. Germline V lookup: CDR1 WSHSY, CDR2 SAAADI. CDR3 sequence reads: CASSESGTGGTDTQYF. CDR3 nucleotides: TGCGCCAGCAGTGAGTCGGGGACAGGTGGCACAGATACGCAGTATTTT.

The chain carries TRBV5-1 and TRBJ1-2; TRBD1 aligns across 7 bases. CDR3 length: 17 residues. V trimming: 0 bases; J trimming: 2 bases; junction bases outside the gene matches: 10. Germline V gene data show CDR1 as SGHRS and CDR2 as YFSETQ. The CDR3 DNA sequence: TGCGCCAGCAGCTTGGCCAGGGAGACAGGGAGAAACTATGGCTACACCTTC. The encoded protein is CASSLARETGRNYGYTF.

The rearrangement uses TRBV6-4 and TRBJ1-5, with D possibly TRBD1 on 6 matching bases. Per germline, CDR1 MRHNA and CDR2 SNTAGT. This CDR3 has 15 residues. The ends were cut back, 2 bases at V and 3 bases at J, with 11 bases in the middle. The CDR3 sequence: CASSDQAGVNQPQHF. The CDR3, as DNA: TGTGCCAGCAGTGACCAGGCAGGGGTCAATCAGCCCCAGCATTTT.

The chain is built from TRBV12-2 and TRBJ2-3. TRBV12-2 is designated a pseudogene. This CDR3 region has 20 residues. CDR3 amino acids: CASRLAFGRVGREDGDTQYF. In DNA, the CDR3 is TGTGCAAGTCGCTTAGCGTTTGGACGGGTAGGAAGAGAAGACGGAGATACGCAGTATTTT.